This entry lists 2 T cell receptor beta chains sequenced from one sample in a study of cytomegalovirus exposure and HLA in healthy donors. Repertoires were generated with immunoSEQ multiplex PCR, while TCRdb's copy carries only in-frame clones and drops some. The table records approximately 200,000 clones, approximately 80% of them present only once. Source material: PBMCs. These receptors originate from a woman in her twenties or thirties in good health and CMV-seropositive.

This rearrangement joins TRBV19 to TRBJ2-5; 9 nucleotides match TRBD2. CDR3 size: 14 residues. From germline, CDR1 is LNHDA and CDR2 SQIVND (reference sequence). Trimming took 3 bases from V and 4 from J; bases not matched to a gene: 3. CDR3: CASSIFSGRETQYF. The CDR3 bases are TGTGCCAGTAGTATCTTTAGCGGGAGAGAGACCCAGTACTTC.

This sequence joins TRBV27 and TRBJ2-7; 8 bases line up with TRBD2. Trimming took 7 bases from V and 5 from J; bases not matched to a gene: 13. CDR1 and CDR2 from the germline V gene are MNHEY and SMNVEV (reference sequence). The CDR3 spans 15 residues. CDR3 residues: CASKRTSGYIDEQYF. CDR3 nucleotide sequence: TGTGCCAGCAAAAGAACTAGCGGTTATATCGACGAGCAGTACTTC.